Sequencing of this T cell receptor beta chain was carried out in a study of blood T cell repertoires in COVID-19 (TCRdb year 2020). For the wider study: Samples from collaborators originated in the United States, Italy and Spain and spanned both the acute and convalescent phases of COVID-19. The material from the prospective study consisted of cDNA or gDNA derived from T cells, B-cell-depleted T cells, or PBMCs. Subjects who had been exposed to COVID-19, were actively infected with it, or had recovered from it provided the deeply sampled blood TCRbeta repertoires that made up the dataset. The repertoires were released in a freely available public database meant as a resource for research on the immune response to SARS-CoV-2. Samples were obtained from the ongoing ImmuneRACE study (first 160 participants) and from 1,254 subjects provided by 6 global collaborators. Sample metadata almost always included a de-identified subject ID, COVID-19 status, age in years and sex. Where available, HLA class I and class II types were taken from metadata supplied by the sample provider and were not determined by assay-based typing. Results the study describes overall, beyond this receptor: The amount of clinical and demographic metadata varied by source and participant and was provided uncurated.

The immunoSEQ Assay, a bias-controlled multiplex PCR, was used to amplify TCRbeta CDR3 regions from genomic DNA. Per the authors' processing: Nucleated cell counts per sample were estimated from amplification of reference gene primers within the assay. To quantify the absolute abundance of each unique TCRbeta CDR3 rearrangement, sequence reads were collapsed and filtered. Productive Simpson clonality was computed per sample as the square root of Simpson's diversity index over productive rearrangements. TCRdb re-hosts the immuneACCESS table, in-frame sequences only. Its copies lack some clones; in the studies checked, an unresolved V gene accounts for under half of them, and the cause for the rest is not known. That table supplies the V and J calls and clone size; D and trimming were determined from the DNA. This sample has a few hundred thousand clones in its table, and approximately 86% of those were observed once. The top ten hold around 4.2% of the sample.

The CDR3 covers 12 residues, taking in both the cysteine and the phenylalanine. The entry retains the CDR3 DNA only, 36 bases that are in frame from base 1. Between the V and J ends, shortened by 5 bases and 5 bases respectively, the junction contains 10 bases. CDR1 MNHEY and CDR2 SVGAGI were looked up in the germline V gene. Participants in the prospective study were aged roughly 18 to 100 years, lived in about two dozen United States geographic areas, and enrolled through a virtual design. To assign participants to cohorts, the prospective study relied on clinical history that participants themselves reported in a screening survey and a study questionnaire. In the prospective study, mobile phlebotomists collected whole blood, serum and a nasopharyngeal or oropharyngeal swab from each participant. Over a roughly 2-month period, participants in the prospective study had the option of providing additional blood draws and questionnaires. Before DNA extraction, prospective study blood samples were shipped either frozen or at room temperature.

Of note for this clone: It lacks a known antigen. Per-base quality was not reported, and no clone a single base away is much larger than it.

This TCR came from a woman in her forties with acute COVID-19. Input material: PBMCs or T cells enriched from blood (not recorded which). Rearrangement joined TRBV6-5 to TRBJ2-7, with the D gene too uncertain to name. The CDR3 in this case is CASSRHMDEQYF. The nucleotides read TGTGCCAGCAGTCGACACATGGACGAGCAGTACTTC.